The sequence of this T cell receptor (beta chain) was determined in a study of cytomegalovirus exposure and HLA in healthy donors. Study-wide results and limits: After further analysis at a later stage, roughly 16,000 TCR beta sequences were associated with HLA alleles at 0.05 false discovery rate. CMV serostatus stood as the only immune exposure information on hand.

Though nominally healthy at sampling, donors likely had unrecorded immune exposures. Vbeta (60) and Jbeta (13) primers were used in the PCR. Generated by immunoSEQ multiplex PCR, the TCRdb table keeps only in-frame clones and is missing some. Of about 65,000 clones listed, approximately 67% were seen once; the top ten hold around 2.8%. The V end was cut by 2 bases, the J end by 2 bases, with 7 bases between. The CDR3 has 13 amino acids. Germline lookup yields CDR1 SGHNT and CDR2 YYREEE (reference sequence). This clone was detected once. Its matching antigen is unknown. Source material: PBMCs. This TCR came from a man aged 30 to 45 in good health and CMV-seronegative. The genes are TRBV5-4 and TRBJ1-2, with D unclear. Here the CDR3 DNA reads TGTGCCAGCAGCTTCTCACTCAACTATGGCTACACCTTC. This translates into CASSFSLNYGYTF.